This T cell receptor beta chain was observed in a study of OX40 agonist ivuxolimab in advanced cancers. Trimming cost V 4 bases and J 4 bases; bases outside gene matches: 6. Germline V gene lookup returns CDR1 SQVTM and CDR2 ANQGSEA. This CDR3 spans 13 amino acids. Profiled with immunoSEQ multiplex PCR; TCRdb holds only in-frame clones, not every one. The top ten clones hold approximately 0.99% of a sample with about 82,000 clones, roughly nine tenths of them seen once. The clonotype comes from an adult with an advanced solid tumor such as melanoma, head and neck, liver or kidney cancer. The gene calls are TRBV29-1 and TRBJ2-7; 8 bases are shared with TRBD1. This specimen consisted of CD4+ or CD8+ T cells sorted from blood, obtained in a trial of the OX40 agonist ivuxolimab. CDR3 DNA: TGCAGCGTTGTTGTCAGGGGGCCGTACGAGCAGTACTTC. It is translated as CSVVVRGPYEQYF.